This T cell receptor (beta chain) was observed in a study of T cell responses to AZD1222 COVID-19 vaccine. The CDR3 contains 16 residues. V lost 4 bases and J lost 3; bases outside the gene matches: 5. Germline values: CDR1 LNHDA, CDR2 SQIVND (reference sequence). Study-wide points: Targeting of unmutated variant regions was reportedly seen in nearly half of spike-specific TCRs.

As concerns this clone: Antigen: not known.

The assay was immunoSEQ multiplex PCR, and TCRdb's table has in-frame clones only and misses some. The data hold more than 95,000 clones, with around 90% observed a single time. This receptor was taken from an adult in good health. The genes are TRBV19 and TRBJ2-3; 12 bases are a match to TRBD2. Material: peripheral blood, obtained on day 0 of AZD1222 vaccination. The CDR3 DNA reads as TGTGCCAGTAGTAACCTAGCGGGGGGGCGGACAGATACGCAGTATTTT. Encoded protein: CASSNLAGGRTDTQYF. Complete variable domain (other parts from reference TRBV19 and TRBJ2-3): DGGITQSPKYLFRKEGQNVTLSCEQNLNHDAMYWYRQDPGQGLRLIYYSQIVNDFQKGDIAEGYSVSREKKESFPLTVTSAQKNPTAFYLCASSNLAGGRTDTQYFGPGTRLTVL.